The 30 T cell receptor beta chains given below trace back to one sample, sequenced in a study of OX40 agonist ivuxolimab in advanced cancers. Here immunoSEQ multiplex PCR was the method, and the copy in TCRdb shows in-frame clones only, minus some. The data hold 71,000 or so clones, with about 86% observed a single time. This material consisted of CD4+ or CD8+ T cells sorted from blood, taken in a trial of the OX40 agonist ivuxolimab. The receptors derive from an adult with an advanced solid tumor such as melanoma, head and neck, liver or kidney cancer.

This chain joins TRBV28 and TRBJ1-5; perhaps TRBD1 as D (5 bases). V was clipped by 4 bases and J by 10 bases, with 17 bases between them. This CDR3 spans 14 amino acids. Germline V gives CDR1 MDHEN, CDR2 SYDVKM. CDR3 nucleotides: TGTGCCAGCAGTTCGGCCGGGACGACGTTTCCCCAGCATTTT. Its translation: CASSSAGTTFPQHF.

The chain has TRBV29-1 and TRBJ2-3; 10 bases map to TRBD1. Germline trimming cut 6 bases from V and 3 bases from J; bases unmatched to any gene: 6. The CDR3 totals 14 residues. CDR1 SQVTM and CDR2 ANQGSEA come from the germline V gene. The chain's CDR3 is CSVETGGRTDTQYF. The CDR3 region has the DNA TGCAGCGTAGAGACAGGGGGCAGGACAGATACGCAGTATTTT.

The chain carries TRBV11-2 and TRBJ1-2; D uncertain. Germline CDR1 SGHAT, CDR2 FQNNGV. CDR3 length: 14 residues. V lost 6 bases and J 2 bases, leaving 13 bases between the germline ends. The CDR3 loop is CASSPSNRNYGYTF. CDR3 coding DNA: TGTGCCAGCAGTCCCTCTAACCGGAACTATGGCTACACCTTC.

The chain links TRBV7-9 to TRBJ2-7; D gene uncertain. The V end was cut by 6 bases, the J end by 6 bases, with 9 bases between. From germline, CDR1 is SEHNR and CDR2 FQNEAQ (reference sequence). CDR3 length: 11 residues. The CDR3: CASRGQLEQYF. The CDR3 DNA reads TGTGCCAGCAGAGGCCAGCTCGAGCAGTACTTC.

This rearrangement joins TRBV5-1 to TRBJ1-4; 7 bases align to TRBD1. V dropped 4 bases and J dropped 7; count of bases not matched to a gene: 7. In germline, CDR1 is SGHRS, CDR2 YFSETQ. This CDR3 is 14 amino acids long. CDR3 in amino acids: CASSPGAGGEKLFF. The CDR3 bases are TGCGCCAGCAGCCCTGGGGCAGGGGGTGAAAAACTGTTTTTT.

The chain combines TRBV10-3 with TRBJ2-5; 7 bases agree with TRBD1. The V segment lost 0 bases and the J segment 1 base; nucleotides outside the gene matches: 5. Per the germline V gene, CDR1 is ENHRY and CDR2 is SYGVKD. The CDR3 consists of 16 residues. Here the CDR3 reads CAISESEGQPQETQYF. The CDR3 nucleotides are TGTGCCATCAGTGAGTCTGAGGGACAGCCCCAAGAGACCCAGTACTTC.

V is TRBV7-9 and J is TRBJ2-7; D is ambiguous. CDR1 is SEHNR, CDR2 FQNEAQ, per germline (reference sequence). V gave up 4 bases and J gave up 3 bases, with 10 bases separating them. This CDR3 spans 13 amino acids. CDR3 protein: CASSSGPLYEQYF. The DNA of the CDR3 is TGTGCCAGCAGCTCCGGGCCTCTCTACGAGCAGTACTTC.

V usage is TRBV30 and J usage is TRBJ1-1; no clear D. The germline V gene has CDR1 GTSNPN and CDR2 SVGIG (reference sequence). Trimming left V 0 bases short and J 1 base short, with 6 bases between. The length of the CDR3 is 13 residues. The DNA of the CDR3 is TGTGCCTGGAGTGTACGTTGGAACACTGAAGCTTTCTTT. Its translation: CAWSVRWNTEAFF.

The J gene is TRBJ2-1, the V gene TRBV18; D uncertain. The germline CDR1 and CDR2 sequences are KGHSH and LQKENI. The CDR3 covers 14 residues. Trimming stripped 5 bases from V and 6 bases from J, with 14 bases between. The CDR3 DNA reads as TGTGCCAGCTCAACTAATTACAGATCCAATGAGCAGTTCTTC. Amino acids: CASSTNYRSNEQFF.

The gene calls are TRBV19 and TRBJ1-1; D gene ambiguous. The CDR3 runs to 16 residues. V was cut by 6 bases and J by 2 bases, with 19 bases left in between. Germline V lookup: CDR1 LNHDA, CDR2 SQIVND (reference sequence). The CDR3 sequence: CASSIRPGWGNTEAFF. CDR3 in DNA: TGTGCCAGTAGCATTCGGCCGGGTTGGGGAAACACTGAAGCTTTCTTT.

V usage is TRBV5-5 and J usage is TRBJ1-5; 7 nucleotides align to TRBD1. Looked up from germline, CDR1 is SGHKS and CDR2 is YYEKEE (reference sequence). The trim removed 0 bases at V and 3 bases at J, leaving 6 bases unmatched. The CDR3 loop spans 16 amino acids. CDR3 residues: CASSLGVQGLNQPQHF. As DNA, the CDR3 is TGTGCCAGCAGCTTGGGCGTACAGGGGCTCAATCAGCCCCAGCATTTT.

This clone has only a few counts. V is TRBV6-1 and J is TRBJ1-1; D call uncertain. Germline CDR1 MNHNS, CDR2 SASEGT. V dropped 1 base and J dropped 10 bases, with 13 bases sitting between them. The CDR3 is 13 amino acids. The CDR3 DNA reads TGTGCCAGCAGTGAAGTCTGGGGAAGTGGAGCTTTCTTT. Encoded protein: CASSEVWGSGAFF.

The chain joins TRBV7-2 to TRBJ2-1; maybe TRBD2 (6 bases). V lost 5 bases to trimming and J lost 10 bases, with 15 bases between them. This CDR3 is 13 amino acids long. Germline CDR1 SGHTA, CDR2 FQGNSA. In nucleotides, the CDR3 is TGTGCCAGCAGCGCGAGACTAGATCGAGAGCAGTTCTTC. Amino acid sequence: CASSARLDREQFF.

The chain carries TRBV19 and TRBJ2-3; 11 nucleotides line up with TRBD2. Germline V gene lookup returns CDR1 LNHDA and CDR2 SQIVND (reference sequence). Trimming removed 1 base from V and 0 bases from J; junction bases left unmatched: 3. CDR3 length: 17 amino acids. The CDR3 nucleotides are TGTGCCAGTAGTATAGCCGGGACTAGCGGTAGCACAGATACGCAGTATTTT. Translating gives CASSIAGTSGSTDTQYF. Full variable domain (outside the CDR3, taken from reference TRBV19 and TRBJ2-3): DGGITQSPKYLFRKEGQNVTLSCEQNLNHDAMYWYRQDPGQGLRLIYYSQIVNDFQKGDIAEGYSVSREKKESFPLTVTSAQKNPTAFYLCASSIAGTSGSTDTQYFGPGTRLTVL.

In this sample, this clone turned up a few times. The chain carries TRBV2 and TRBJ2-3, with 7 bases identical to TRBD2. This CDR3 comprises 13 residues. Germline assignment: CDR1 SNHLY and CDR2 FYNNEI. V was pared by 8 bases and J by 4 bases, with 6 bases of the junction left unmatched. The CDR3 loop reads CASSSGEADTQYF. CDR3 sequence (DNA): TGTGCCAGCTCCAGCGGGGAGGCAGATACGCAGTATTTT.

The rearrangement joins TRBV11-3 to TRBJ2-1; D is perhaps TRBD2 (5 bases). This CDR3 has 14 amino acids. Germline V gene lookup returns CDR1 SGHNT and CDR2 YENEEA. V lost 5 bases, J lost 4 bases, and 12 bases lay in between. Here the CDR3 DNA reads TGTGCCAGCAGCCCTAGCCCGGTATACAATGAGCAGTTCTTC. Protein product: CASSPSPVYNEQFF.

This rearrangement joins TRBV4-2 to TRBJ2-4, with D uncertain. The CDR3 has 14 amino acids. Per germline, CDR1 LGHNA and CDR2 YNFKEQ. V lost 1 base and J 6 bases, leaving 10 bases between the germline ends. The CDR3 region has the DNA TGTGCCAGCAGCCAAGTGGTGCAAGGAAACATTCAGTACTTC. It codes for CASSQVVQGNIQYF.

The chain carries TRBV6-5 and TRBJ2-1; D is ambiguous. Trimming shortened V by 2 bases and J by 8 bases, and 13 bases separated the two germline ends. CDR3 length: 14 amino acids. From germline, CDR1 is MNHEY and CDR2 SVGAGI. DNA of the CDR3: TGTGCCAGCAGTTACCCAGGTTCGGTCGATGAGCAGTTCTTC. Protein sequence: CASSYPGSVDEQFF.

Here the CDR3 reads CAWSRGQSGNTIYF. The CDR3 region has the DNA TGTGCCTGGAGCAGGGGGCAATCTGGAAACACCATATATTTT. J is TRBJ1-3 and V is TRBV30, with 8 bases that match TRBD1. This CDR3 is built from 14 residues. The V gene's germline CDR1 is GTSNPN and CDR2 SVGIG (reference sequence). Trimming removed 3 bases from V and 1 base from J; junction bases left unmatched: 2.

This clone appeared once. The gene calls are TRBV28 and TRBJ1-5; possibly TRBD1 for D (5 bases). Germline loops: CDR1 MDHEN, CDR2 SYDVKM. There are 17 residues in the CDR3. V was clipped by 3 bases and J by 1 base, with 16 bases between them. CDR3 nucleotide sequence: TGTGCCAGCAGTTTGTGGCAGGGCGGGTCAAGCAATCAGCCCCAGCATTTT. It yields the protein CASSLWQGGSSNQPQHF. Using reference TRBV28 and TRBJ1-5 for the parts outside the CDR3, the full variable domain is DVKVTQSSRYLVKRTGEKVFLECVQDMDHENMFWYRQDPGLGLRLIYFSYDVKMKEKGDIPEGYSVSREKKERFSLILESASTNQTSMYLCASSLWQGGSSNQPQHFGDGTRLSIL.

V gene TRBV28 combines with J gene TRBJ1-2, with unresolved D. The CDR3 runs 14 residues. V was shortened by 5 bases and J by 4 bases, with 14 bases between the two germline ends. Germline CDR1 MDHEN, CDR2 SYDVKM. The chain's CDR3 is CASSLGRIVYGYTF. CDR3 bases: TGTGCCAGCAGTCTCGGACGGATAGTCTATGGCTACACCTTC.

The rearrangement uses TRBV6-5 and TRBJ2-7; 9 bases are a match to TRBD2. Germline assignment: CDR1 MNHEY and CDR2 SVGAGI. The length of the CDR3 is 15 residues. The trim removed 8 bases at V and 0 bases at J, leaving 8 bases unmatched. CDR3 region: CASCRSGSLSYEQYF. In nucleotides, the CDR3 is TGTGCCAGCTGCCGTAGCGGGAGTCTCTCCTACGAGCAGTACTTC.

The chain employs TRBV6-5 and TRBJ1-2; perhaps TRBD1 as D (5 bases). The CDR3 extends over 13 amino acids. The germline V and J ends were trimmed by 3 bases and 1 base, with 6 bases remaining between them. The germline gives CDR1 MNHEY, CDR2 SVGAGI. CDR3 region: CASSYDSNYGYTF. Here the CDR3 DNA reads TGTGCCAGCAGTTATGACAGTAACTATGGCTACACCTTC.

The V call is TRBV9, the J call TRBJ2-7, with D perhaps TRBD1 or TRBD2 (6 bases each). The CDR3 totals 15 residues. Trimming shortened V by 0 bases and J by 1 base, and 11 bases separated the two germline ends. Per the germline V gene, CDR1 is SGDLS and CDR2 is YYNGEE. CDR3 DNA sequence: TGTGCCAGCAGCGTAGAGGGGGGTCCGTCCTACGAGCAGTACTTC. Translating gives CASSVEGGPSYEQYF.

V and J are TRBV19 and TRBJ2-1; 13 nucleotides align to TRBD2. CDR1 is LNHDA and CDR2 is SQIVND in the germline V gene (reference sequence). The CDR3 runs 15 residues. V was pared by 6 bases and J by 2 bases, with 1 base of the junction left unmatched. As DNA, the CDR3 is TGTGCCAGTAGGACTAGCGGGAGGCCCTACAATGAGCAGTTCTTC. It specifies CASRTSGRPYNEQFF. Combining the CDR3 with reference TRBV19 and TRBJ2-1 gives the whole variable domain DGGITQSPKYLFRKEGQNVTLSCEQNLNHDAMYWYRQDPGQGLRLIYYSQIVNDFQKGDIAEGYSVSREKKESFPLTVTSAQKNPTAFYLCASRTSGRPYNEQFFGPGTRLTVL.

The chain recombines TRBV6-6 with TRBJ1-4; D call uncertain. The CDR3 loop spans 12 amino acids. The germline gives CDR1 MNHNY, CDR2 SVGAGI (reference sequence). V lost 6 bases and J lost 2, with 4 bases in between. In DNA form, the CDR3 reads TGTGCCAGCAGCCCGACTAATGAAAAACTGTTTTTT. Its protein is CASSPTNEKLFF.

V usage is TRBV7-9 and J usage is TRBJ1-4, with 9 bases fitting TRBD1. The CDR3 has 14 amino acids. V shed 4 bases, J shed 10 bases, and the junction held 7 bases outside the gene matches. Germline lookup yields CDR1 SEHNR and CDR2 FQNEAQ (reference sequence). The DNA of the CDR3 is TGTGCCAGCAGCTCGGGACAGGGAAGCGTAAAACTGTTTTTT. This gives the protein CASSSGQGSVKLFF.

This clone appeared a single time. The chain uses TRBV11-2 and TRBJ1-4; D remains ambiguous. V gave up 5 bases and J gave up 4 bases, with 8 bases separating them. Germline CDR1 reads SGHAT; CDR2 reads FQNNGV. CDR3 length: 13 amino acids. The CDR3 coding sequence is TGTGCCAGCAGCCAGACGATTAATGAAAAACTGTTTTTT. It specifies CASSQTINEKLFF. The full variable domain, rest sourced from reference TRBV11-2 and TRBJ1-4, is EAGVAQSPRYKIIEKRQSVAFWCNPISGHATLYWYQQILGQGPKLLIQFQNNGVVDDSQLPKDRFSAERLKGVDSTLKIQPAKLEDSAVYLCASSQTINEKLFFGSGTQLSVL.

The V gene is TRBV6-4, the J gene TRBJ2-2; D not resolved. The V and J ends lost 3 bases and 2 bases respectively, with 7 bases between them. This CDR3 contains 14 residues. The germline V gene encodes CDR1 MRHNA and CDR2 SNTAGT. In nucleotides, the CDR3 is TGTGCCAGCAGTGAAGTGGCTAACACCGGGGAGCTGTTTTTT. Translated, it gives CASSEVANTGELFF.

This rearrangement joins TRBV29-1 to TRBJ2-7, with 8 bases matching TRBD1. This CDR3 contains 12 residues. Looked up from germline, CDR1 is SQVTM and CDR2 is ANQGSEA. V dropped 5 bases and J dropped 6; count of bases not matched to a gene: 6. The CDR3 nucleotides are TGCAGCGTTAATTTACAGGGGGTCGAGCAGTACTTC. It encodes CSVNLQGVEQYF.